The clone carrying this T cell receptor (beta chain) was seen repeatedly, ten times or more. Every donor gave ten milliliters of peripheral blood. The CDR3 totals 15 residues. V lost 0 bases, J lost 0 bases, and 2 bases stayed unmatched. In germline, CDR1 is SGHKS, CDR2 YYEKEE (reference sequence). With a J-beta primer mix and a sample-barcoded 5' primer, a second PCR ran roughly 7 to 11 cycles. A single record per CDR3 protein comes from TCRdb applying MiXCR to the 5' RACE reads. The sample records about 840,000 distinct CDR3 sequences, about 29% being singletons. The record originates from a study of blood T cells in healthy people across ages. These same records also appear under a second study, on T cells of mothers and their children.

Source material: blood. This clonotype originated in a woman between 35 and 50 years old in good health. The chain is built from TRBV5-5 and TRBJ2-7, with 8 positions matching TRBD1. The CDR3 is CASSLDQGASYEQYF. CDR3 nucleotides: TGTGCCAGCAGCTTGGACCAGGGGGCCTCCTACGAGCAGTACTTC.